Included here is one TCR beta chain sequence, with context. No antigen is known for it. Time point defined: blood 2 weeks post-SBRT. Treatment here: 15 Gy SBRT to primary tumor, nephrectomy 4 weeks later. Radiation-treated patients gave blood at baseline, week 2 and week 4. This specimen comes from a study of radiation and T cells in renal cell carcinoma. General study points: From baseline, blood top tumor clonotypes peaked at 2 weeks post-radiation.

V lost 4 bases and J lost 4; bases outside the gene matches: 9. Germline-derived CDR1 and CDR2 are GTSNPN and SVGIG (reference sequence). This CDR3 comprises 15 residues. Here immunoSEQ multiplex PCR was the method, and the copy in TCRdb shows in-frame clones only, minus some. The sample holds some 150,000 clones, about nine tenths seen once. This receptor was obtained from a woman aged 45-59 years with renal cell carcinoma. Sequenced material: blood, taken from a patient whose treatment included radiotherapy and nephrectomy. The gene calls are TRBV30 and TRBJ1-4, with 7 bases matching TRBD1. Written as DNA, the CDR3 is TGTGCCTGGACAAAACCGGACAGGAATAATGAAAAACTGTTTTTT. Residues: CAWTKPDRNNEKLFF.